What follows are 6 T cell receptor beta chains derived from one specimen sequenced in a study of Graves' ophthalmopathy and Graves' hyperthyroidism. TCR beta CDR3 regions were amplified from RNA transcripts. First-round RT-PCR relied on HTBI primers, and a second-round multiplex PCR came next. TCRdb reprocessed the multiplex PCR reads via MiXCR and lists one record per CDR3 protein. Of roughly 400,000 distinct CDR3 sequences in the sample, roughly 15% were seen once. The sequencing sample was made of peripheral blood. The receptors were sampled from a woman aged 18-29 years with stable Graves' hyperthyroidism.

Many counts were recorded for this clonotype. The CDR3 reads CASSLGSGVGYTF. CDR3 nucleotides: TGTGCCAGCAGCTTAGGGTCAGGGGTCGGCTACACCTTC. This sequence joins TRBV7-3 and TRBJ1-2; D may be TRBD1 (6 bases). CDR3 length equals 13 residues. Germline V CDR1 and CDR2: SGHTA, FQGTGA. V was pared by 2 bases and J by 8 bases, with 12 bases between.

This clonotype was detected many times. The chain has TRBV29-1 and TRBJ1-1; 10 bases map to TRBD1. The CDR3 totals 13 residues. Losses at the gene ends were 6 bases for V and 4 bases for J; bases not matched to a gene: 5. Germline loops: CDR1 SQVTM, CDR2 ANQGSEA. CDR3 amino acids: CSVGQGSTTEAFF. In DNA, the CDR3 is TGCAGCGTGGGACAGGGGAGTACCACTGAAGCTTTCTTT.

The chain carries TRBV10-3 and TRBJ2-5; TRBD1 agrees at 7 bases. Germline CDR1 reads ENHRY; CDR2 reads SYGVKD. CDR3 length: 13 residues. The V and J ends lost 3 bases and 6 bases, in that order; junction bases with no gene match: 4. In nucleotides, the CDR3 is TGTGCCATCAGTGAACAGGGGTGGCAGACCCAGTACTTC. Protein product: CAISEQGWQTQYF.

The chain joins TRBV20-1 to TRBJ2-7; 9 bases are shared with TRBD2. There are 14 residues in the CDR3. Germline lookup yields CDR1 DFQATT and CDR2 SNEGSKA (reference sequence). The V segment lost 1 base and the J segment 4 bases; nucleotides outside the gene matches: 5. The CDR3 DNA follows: TGCAGTGCTAGAGGACTAGCGGTATCTTACGAGCAGTACTTC. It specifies CSARGLAVSYEQYF.

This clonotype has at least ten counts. In nucleotides, the CDR3 is TGCAGCGTTGGTTCCACAGACAGGGTAGTGAACACTGAAGCTTTCTTT. This codes for CSVGSTDRVVNTEAFF. The chain uses TRBV29-1 and TRBJ1-1; TRBD1 aligns across 7 bases. With 4 bases clipped from V and 0 bases from J, the junction kept 11 bases outside the gene matches. The CDR3 has 16 amino acids. The germline CDR1 and CDR2 sequences are SQVTM and ANQGSEA.

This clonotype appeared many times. For the CDR3, the DNA is TGTGCCAGCAGTGAAAGGGGGAAGCCCCAGCATTTT. Its translation: CASSERGKPQHF. The V and J genes are TRBV6-1 and TRBJ1-5; tentatively, D is TRBD1 (6 bases). Trimming left V 2 bases short and J 8 bases short, with 7 bases between. Germline CDR1 and CDR2: MNHNS and SASEGT. The CDR3 is 12 residues long.